This is a list of T cell receptor beta chains from one sample in a study of blood T cells in healthy people across ages. Via MiXCR, TCRdb re-called the 5' RACE reads, giving one row per CDR3 protein. The sample consists of fewer than 2 million distinct CDR3 sequences, around 42% of them appearing once. The sample was blood. The receptors were sampled from a human donor in good health. The CDR3 runs from the conserved cysteine through the conserved F or W. Fields, in order: V gene, D gene, J gene, clone size, CDR3 DNA, CDR3 protein. The D gene is left open where the match is weak. The size field is filled for only some rows; it gives once, few, many or a size class.

>TRBV5-6|TRBD2|TRBJ2-7|NA
TGTGCCAGCAGCTTTATTCGGTCTAGCGGTACCTACGAGCAGTACTTC
CASSFIRSSGTYEQYF
>TRBV6-6|NA|TRBJ2-1|NA
TGTGCCAACAGTTACCAGGGGGGGTTTAGCTCCTACAATGAGCAGTTCTTC
CANSYQGGFSSYNEQFF
>TRBV7-2|TRBD1|TRBJ1-4|NA
TGTGCCAGCAGCCACCGGACAGGGCCATATGAAAAACTGTTTTTT
CASSHRTGPYEKLFF
>TRBV4-2|NA|TRBJ1-1|few
TGTGCCAGCAGCCAAGAAGAGGGACGGGCTTTCTTT
CASSQEEGRAFF
>TRBV7-2|NA|TRBJ1-2|NA
TGTGCCAGCAGCGAGGAGCCGGGCTATGGCTACACCTTC
CASSEEPGYGYTF
>TRBV28|TRBD1|TRBJ2-5|NA
TGTACAGGGGGTAGCGTGGAGACCCAGTACTTC
CTGGSVETQYF
>TRBV12-3/TRBV12-4|NA|TRBJ2-2|NA
TGTGCCAGCAGTCACAGGGCCACCGGGGAGCTGTTTTTT
CASSHRATGELFF
>TRBV6-2/TRBV6-3|NA|TRBJ2-7|NA
TGTGCCAGCAAAAAGGGGACCTACGAGCAGTACTTC
CASKKGTYEQYF
>TRBV7-9|TRBD1|TRBJ2-7|NA
TGTGCCAGCAGCTACGCAGGGGGCTGGGAGCAGTACTTC
CASSYAGGWEQYF
>TRBV9|TRBD2|TRBJ2-1|NA
TGTGCCAGCGGAATGGGAGGGAAGGACAATGAGCAGTTCTTC
CASGMGGKDNEQFF
>TRBV29-1|NA|TRBJ2-4|NA
TGCAGCGTACAGGGCGGGGACTCCTCCTTATACAATGAGCAGTACTTC
CSVQGGDSSLYNEQYF
>TRBV2|TRBD2|TRBJ2-1|NA
TGTGCCAGCAGCGTGACTAGCGGGGGGGGAAGTGAGCAGTTCTTC
CASSVTSGGGSEQFF
>TRBV6-6|TRBD1|TRBJ1-4|NA
TGTGCCAGCATCGGACAGGGGGGTGAAAAACTGTTTTTT
CASIGQGGEKLFF
>TRBV5-1|NA|TRBJ1-4|few
TGCGCCAGCAGCTTGGGGGGCGCGGAGGAAAAACTGTTTTTT
CASSLGGAEEKLFF
>TRBV6-5|NA|TRBJ1-2|NA
TGTGCCAGCAGGCCGGGACACCAAAACTATGGCTACACCTTC
CASRPGHQNYGYTF
>TRBV3-1|TRBD1|TRBJ2-5|NA
TGTGCCAGCAGCCAGGGGACAGACTTCCAAGAGACCCAGTACTTC
CASSQGTDFQETQYF
>TRBV4-3|NA|TRBJ2-7|many
TGCGCCAGCAGCCAAGACTTGGAGACTTACGAGCAGTACTTC
CASSQDLETYEQYF
>TRBV4-1|TRBD1|TRBJ2-7|few
TGCGCCAGCAGCCAAGTTGGGGAACAGGGGTACGAGCAGTACTTC
CASSQVGEQGYEQYF
>TRBV4-1|NA|TRBJ2-3|NA
TGCGCCAGCAGCCAAGATCTAGCATACACAGATACGCAGTATTTT
CASSQDLAYTDTQYF
>TRBV7-2|TRBD1|TRBJ2-7|NA
TGTGCCAGCAGCTTAGACCGGACAGGTAATCACGAGCAGTACTTC
CASSLDRTGNHEQYF
>TRBV7-9|TRBD1|TRBJ2-7|NA
TGTGCCAGCAGCTTCTCGGACAGGGGGCTTCGAGAGCAGTACTTC
CASSFSDRGLREQYF
>TRBV27|NA|TRBJ1-1|NA
TGTGCCAGCAGATCTCGGGGCACTGAAGCTTTCTTT
CASRSRGTEAFF
>TRBV4-1|NA|TRBJ1-6|NA
TGCGCCAGCAGCCAAGTTGGTCAACCCCTCCACTTT
CASSQVGQPLHF
>TRBV15|NA|TRBJ1-4|few
TGTGCCACCAGCCCTAATCACGGGGAAAAACTGTTTTTT
CATSPNHGEKLFF
>TRBV7-3|NA|TRBJ1-1|NA
TGTGCCAGCAGCTTAGGGGAGCCGAACACTGAAGCTTTCTTT
CASSLGEPNTEAFF
>TRBV6-2/TRBV6-3|NA|TRBJ2-1|few
TGTGCCAGCAGTATATTTAATGAGCAGTTCTTC
CASSIFNEQFF
>TRBV5-1|NA|TRBJ2-7|few
TGCGCCAGCAGCTTGGGTTTCACGGACCTTCCCTACGAGCAGTACTTC
CASSLGFTDLPYEQYF
>TRBV29-1|TRBD1|TRBJ2-7|few
TGCAGCGTTGGGACAGGGCCCCACGAGCAGTACTTC
CSVGTGPHEQYF
>TRBV10-3|TRBD2|TRBJ2-5|few
TGTGCCATCAGTGGAAGCGGGGGGGCCAGGGAGACCCAGTACTTC
CAISGSGGARETQYF
>TRBV20-1|NA|TRBJ1-2|NA
TGCAGTGCTAGAGGGTTGAACGTTTCCCGCTATGGCTACACCTTC
CSARGLNVSRYGYTF
>TRBV6-5|NA|TRBJ1-5|NA
TGTGCCAGCAAGGAGAGACTGATTGGCAATCAGCCCCAGCATTTT
CASKERLIGNQPQHF
>TRBV7-2|TRBD2|TRBJ2-3|NA
TGTGCCAGCAGCTTAGTGGCCCACGGCGGGGGGGAGTATTTT
CASSLVAHGGGEYF
>TRBV12-3/TRBV12-4|TRBD1|TRBJ2-1|NA
TGTGCCAGCAGTCCAAACGGACAGGGCAATGAGCAGTTCTTC
CASSPNGQGNEQFF
>TRBV5-5|NA|TRBJ2-3|NA
TGTGCCAGCAGCTTACGACCACTTAGCACAGATACGCAGTATTTT
CASSLRPLSTDTQYF
>TRBV6-2/TRBV6-3|TRBD1|TRBJ2-2|NA
TGTGCCAGCAGTTACTCGACTGGACAGGGGTTCGCGAACACCGGGGAGCTGTTTTTT
CASSYSTGQGFANTGELFF
>TRBV7-6|TRBD2|TRBJ2-1|NA
TGTGCCAGCAGCTTGTTGCGGGGGGGCAATACAAGGGAGCGGTTCTTC
CASSLLRGGNTRERFF
>TRBV29-1|TRBD1|TRBJ1-1|NA
TGCAGCGTGGGCCGCGGACAGGGGCTGACTGAAGCTTTCTTT
CSVGRGQGLTEAFF
>TRBV3-1|TRBD2|TRBJ2-3|many
TGTGCCAGCTCCCAAGGGGCGGGAGACACAGATACGCAGTATTTT
CASSQGAGDTDTQYF
>TRBV3-1|TRBD1|TRBJ2-7|few
TGTGCCAGCAGCGCTCCCGGGACAGGGGCACTCGAGCAGTACTTC
CASSAPGTGALEQYF
>TRBV12-3/TRBV12-4|NA|TRBJ2-1|NA
TGTGCCAGCAGTTCGGGACGAACCTACGAGCAGTTCTTC
CASSSGRTYEQFF
>TRBV10-3|NA|TRBJ2-5|NA
TGCGCCATCAGCGAGGGAGGCACAGATCAAGAGACCCAGTACTTC
CAISEGGTDQETQYF
>TRBV5-5|NA|TRBJ1-1|NA
TGTGCCAGCAGCGGGGGACATACGAACACTGAAGCTTTCTTT
CASSGGHTNTEAFF
>TRBV20-1|NA|TRBJ2-1|NA
TGCAGTGCTAGAGACCTGGAAAAGCAGTTCTTC
CSARDLEKQFF
>TRBV4-1|NA|TRBJ1-5|NA
TGCGCCAGCAAGGGCGTCGGAAGCAATCAGCCCCAGCATTTT
CASKGVGSNQPQHF
>TRBV6-2/TRBV6-3|TRBD1|TRBJ2-7|NA
TGTGCCAGCAGTTACTCCCCACAGGGGGCCTACGAGCAGTACTTC
CASSYSPQGAYEQYF
>TRBV4-1|NA|TRBJ1-6|NA
TGCGCCAGCAGTATTGGGGACGATTCACCCCTCCACTTT
CASSIGDDSPLHF
>TRBV7-8|NA|TRBJ2-7|NA
TGTGCCAGCAGCTTTAATGGGGCGCGGATCTACGAGCAGTACTTC
CASSFNGARIYEQYF
>TRBV11-2|NA|TRBJ2-2|few
TGTGCCAGCAGCTTGGGGGTCGGGGTTGACACCGGGGAGCTGTTTTTT
CASSLGVGVDTGELFF
>TRBV20-1|NA|TRBJ2-7|NA
TGCAGTGCTGGCCAGGACAGTCTCTCCTACGAGCAGTACTTC
CSAGQDSLSYEQYF
>TRBV7-8|NA|TRBJ2-6|few
TGTGCCAGCAGCCAACGACAGCACTCTGGGGCCAACGTCCTGACTTTC
CASSQRQHSGANVLTF
>TRBV5-1|NA|TRBJ1-1|NA
TGCGCCGGCAGCTTGGTGTTAGGTTGGGGGCCCCTTGAGAACACTGAAGCTTTCTTT
CAGSLVLGWGPLENTEAFF
>TRBV12-3/TRBV12-4|NA|TRBJ1-2|NA
TGTGCCAGCAGTTTGGATTCCCCCCCGGTTGGCTACACCTTC
CASSLDSPPVGYTF
>TRBV7-2|NA|TRBJ2-7|NA
TGTGCCGGCAGCTTGGCAGGGGCCGGTCGTCGGGAGCAGTACTTC
CAGSLAGAGRREQYF